This T cell receptor beta chain comes out of a study of cytomegalovirus exposure and HLA in healthy donors. Study details: The study's early data release held approximately 91 million unique TCRs from HLA-typed donors.

CDR3 length: 15 residues. Per germline, CDR1 GTSNPN and CDR2 SVGIG (reference sequence). The study, taken as a whole, reports: Some segments of the V type, notably TRBV6-2 and TRBV6-3, were excluded as indistinguishable. A later analysis, which compared TCR beta chains of equal frequency, found the HLA-associated ones more clonally expanded. Association of 16,951 TCR beta sequences with HLA alleles was found at 0.05 false discovery rate in a later analysis.

PCR employed 60 Vbeta and 13 Jbeta primers. TCRdb keeps only in-frame clones here, not all; method: immunoSEQ multiplex PCR. This table holds about 130,000 clones, around 70% found once. As regards this clone: As yet, its antigen is unknown.

This chain uses TRBV30 with TRBJ1-6; TRBD1 aligns across 7 bases. The clonotype was recovered from a woman aged 35 to 49 in good health and CMV-seropositive. Sequenced sample: PBMCs. In DNA, the CDR3 is TGTGCTTCTTCCCGGAGGGGGCGATATAATTCACCCCTCCACTTT. Translating gives CASSRRGRYNSPLHF.